Included here is one T cell receptor (beta chain) sequence, with context. Its antigen specificity is not known. Base qualities are missing; no much larger clone stands one base away. Cut back by 0 bases and 0 bases, the V and J ends lie 12 bases apart. There are 17 amino acids in the CDR3, from cysteine to phenylalanine inclusive. Of all the DNA, just the CDR3 is kept, 51 bases in frame from base 1. In the germline V gene, CDR1 corresponds to SGHVS and CDR2 to FQNEAQ. The sample originates from a study of control samples from healthy donors and cancer patients (dated by TCRdb to 2018 to 2020). Libraries were made using the immunoSEQ multiplex PCR assay. The clones in this table, taken by TCRdb from immuneACCESS, are in-frame only. Not every clone is retained; where verified, under half of the shortfall comes from an unresolved V gene, and the cause of the rest is unknown. The sample records about 89,000 clones, more than 75% of which are singletons. The ten largest clonotypes hold about 2.1% of the sample.

The sequencing sample was made of blood. This receptor was identified in a woman aged 35 to 49 in good health. The chain is assembled from TRBV7-8 and TRBJ2-1, with the D gene tentatively TRBD1 or TRBD2, based on 6 matching bases in each. The sequence in DNA is TGTGCCAGCAGCTTAGCGTTGGGGGGCCTCTCCTACAATGAGCAGTTCTTC. The resulting protein is CASSLALGGLSYNEQFF.